This note documents a single TCR beta chain sequence. Clones were read by immunoSEQ multiplex PCR, and TCRdb kept only the in-frame ones, dropping some. The data contain more than 120,000 clones, 75% to 90% of them seen just once; the ten biggest clones take up around 5%. This entry belongs to a study of blood T cell repertoires in COVID-19. The TCR sequence derives from a human donor in a cohort sampled during active COVID-19. The sequenced sample consisted of peripheral blood.

CDR3 region: CASGVGPSSYEQYV. The CDR3 DNA reads as TGTGCCAGCGGGGTGGGGCCAAGCTCCTACGAGCAGTACGTC. V and J are TRBV6-6 and TRBJ2-7; TRBD1 is a possible D gene (5 bases). CDR3 size: 14 residues. V shed 8 bases and J shed 0 bases, with 14 bases lying between them. CDR1 and CDR2 (germline): MNHNY, SVGAGI (reference sequence).